This T cell receptor (beta chain) was profiled in a study of T cell clonality in common variable immunodeficiency. Generated by immunoSEQ multiplex PCR, the TCRdb table keeps only in-frame clones and is missing some. This sample has 45,000 to 55,000 clones, each found more than once. Heparinized whole blood, roughly 5 to 8 ml, came from each donor. V lost 5 bases to trimming and J lost 5 bases; unmatched junction nucleotides: 12. This CDR3 has 16 amino acids. The germline V gene encodes CDR1 SSHAT and CDR2 FNYEAQ (reference sequence). At least ten counts were recorded for this clone. Read data end 3 residues before the CDR3 end; the end is taken from the germline J gene.

This receptor was taken from a person aged 18 to 75 in good health. The sample taken for sequencing was peripheral blood mononuclear cells. The gene calls are TRBV7-7 and TRBJ2-1; TRBD1 aligns across 7 bases. The covered CDR3 bases are TGTGCCAGCAGCCCAGGGGAAGGGGGCCCCGACAATGAG. Translating gives CASSPGEGGPDNE. The whole CDR3 sequence reads CASSPGEGGPDNEQFF.